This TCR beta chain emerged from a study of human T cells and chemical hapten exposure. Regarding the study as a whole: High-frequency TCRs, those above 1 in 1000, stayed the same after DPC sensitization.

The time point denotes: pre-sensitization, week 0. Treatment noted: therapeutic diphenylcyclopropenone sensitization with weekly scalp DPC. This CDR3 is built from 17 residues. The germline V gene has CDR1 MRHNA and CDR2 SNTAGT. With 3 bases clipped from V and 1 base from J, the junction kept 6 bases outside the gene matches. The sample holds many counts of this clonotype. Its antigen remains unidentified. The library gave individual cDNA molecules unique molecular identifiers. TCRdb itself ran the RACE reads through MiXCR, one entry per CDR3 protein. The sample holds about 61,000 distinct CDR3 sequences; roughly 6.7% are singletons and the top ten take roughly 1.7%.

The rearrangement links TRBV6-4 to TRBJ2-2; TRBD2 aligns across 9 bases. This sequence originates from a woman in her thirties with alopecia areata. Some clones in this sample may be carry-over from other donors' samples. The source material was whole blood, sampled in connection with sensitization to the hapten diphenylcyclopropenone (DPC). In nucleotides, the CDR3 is TGTGCCAGCAGTGATATACCAGCGGGGGGGAACACCGGGGAGCTGTTTTTT. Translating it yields CASSDIPAGGNTGELFF.